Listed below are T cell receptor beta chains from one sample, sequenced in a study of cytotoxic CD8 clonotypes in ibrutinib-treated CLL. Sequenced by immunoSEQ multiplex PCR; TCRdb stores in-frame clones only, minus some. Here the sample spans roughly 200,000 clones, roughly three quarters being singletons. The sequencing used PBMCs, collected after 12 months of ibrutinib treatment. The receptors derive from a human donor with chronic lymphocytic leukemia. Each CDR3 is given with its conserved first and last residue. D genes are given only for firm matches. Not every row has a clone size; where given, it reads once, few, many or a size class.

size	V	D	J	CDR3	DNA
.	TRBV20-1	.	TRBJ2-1	CSGFSRYEQFF	TGCAGTGGCTTCTCTCGGTATGAGCAGTTCTTC
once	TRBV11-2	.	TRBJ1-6	CASSIRRYNSPLHF	TGTGCCAGCAGCATTCGACGGTATAATTCACCCCTCCACTTT
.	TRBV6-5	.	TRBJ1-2	CASSPNNQVDGYTF	TGTGCCAGCAGTCCCAATAATCAGGTGGATGGCTACACCTTC
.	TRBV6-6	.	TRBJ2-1	CASSYRRAGDNEQFF	TGTGCCAGCAGTTACAGGAGGGCAGGGGACAATGAGCAGTTCTTC
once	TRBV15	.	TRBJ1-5	CATSRDAGFHQPQHF	TGTGCCACCAGCAGAGATGCGGGGTTCCATCAGCCCCAGCATTTT
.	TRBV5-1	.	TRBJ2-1	CASSFDAHNEQFF	TGCGCCAGCAGCTTTGACGCCCACAATGAGCAGTTCTTC
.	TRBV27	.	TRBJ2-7	CASSSLWNRTYEQYF	TGTGCCAGTTCCTCCCTTTGGAACAGAACCTACGAGCAGTACTTC
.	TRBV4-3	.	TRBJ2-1	CASSLTSGLPDEQFF	TGCGCCAGCAGCTTGACTAGTGGACTACCCGATGAGCAGTTCTTC
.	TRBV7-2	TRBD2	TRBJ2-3	CASSLALSASGTTTDTQYF	TGTGCCAGCAGCTTAGCGCTTTCGGCTAGCGGGACAACTACAGATACGCAGTATTTT
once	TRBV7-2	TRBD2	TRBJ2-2	CASSSSGRGTGELFF	TGTGCCAGCAGCTCTAGCGGGAGGGGCACCGGGGAGCTGTTTTTT
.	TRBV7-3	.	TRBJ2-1	CASSQYHSSYNEQFF	TGTGCCAGCAGCCAATACCATAGCTCCTACAATGAGCAGTTCTTC
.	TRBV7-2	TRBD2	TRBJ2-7	CASTGGSYEQYF	TGTGCCAGCACGGGGGGTTCCTACGAGCAGTACTTC
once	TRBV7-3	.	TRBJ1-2	CASSFNGALDGYTF	TGTGCCAGCAGCTTCAATGGGGCGCTCGATGGCTACACCTTC
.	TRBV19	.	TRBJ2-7	CASSTPDKYYTYEQYF	TGTGCCAGTAGTACCCCGGACAAGTACTACACCTACGAGCAGTACTTC
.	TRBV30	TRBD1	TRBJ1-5	CAWRGQGASNQPQHF	TGTGCCTGGAGGGGACAGGGGGCTAGCAATCAGCCCCAGCATTTT
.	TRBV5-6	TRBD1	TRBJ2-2	CASSITQGRTGELFF	TGTGCCAGCAGCATTACACAGGGGCGCACCGGGGAGCTGTTTTTT
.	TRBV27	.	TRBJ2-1	CASSTRTMRQFF	TGTGCCAGCAGTACTCGGACGATGAGGCAGTTCTTC
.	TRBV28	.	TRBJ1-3	CASSPPRDNKGTIYF	TGTGCCAGCAGCCCTCCGAGGGACAATAAGGGCACCATATATTTT
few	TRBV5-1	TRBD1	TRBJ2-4	CASTPYPGGAAKNIQYF	TGCGCCAGCACCCCATACCCAGGGGGCGCGGCCAAAAACATTCAGTACTTC
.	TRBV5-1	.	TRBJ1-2	CASSLGQGLGYTF	TGCGCCAGCAGCTTGGGGCAGGGACTTGGCTACACCTTC
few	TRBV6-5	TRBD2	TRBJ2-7	CASSLGLADYYEQYF	TGTGCCAGCAGTCTCGGACTAGCTGATTACTACGAGCAGTACTTC
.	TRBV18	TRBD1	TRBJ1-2	CASSPRSQTGEGYTF	TGTGCCAGCTCCCCCAGATCGCAGACAGGGGAAGGCTACACCTTC
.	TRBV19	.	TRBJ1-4	CASSAGPNEKLFF	TGTGCCAGTAGTGCCGGACCCAATGAAAAACTGTTTTTT
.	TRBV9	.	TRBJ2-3	CASSPGGGTSTDTQYF	TGTGCCAGCAGCCCAGGGGGAGGAACTAGCACAGATACGCAGTATTTT
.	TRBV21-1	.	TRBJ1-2	CASSWTYYGYTF	TGTGCCAGCAGCTGGACCTACTATGGCTACACCTTC
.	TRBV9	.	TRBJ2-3	CASSAGGADTQYF	TGTGCCAGCAGCGCAGGCGGAGCAGATACGCAGTATTTT
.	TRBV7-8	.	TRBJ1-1	CASSREGGDTEAFF	TGTGCCAGCAGCCGAGAGGGGGGAGACACTGAAGCTTTCTTT
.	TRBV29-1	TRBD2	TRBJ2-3	CSAMRLADYTQYF	TGCAGCGCCATGCGACTAGCGGATTATACGCAGTATTTT
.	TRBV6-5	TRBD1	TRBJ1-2	CASSLRPRGVYGYTF	TGTGCCAGCAGTCTCCGGCCCAGGGGGGTGTATGGCTACACCTTC
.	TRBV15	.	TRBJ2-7	CATSRPGNSYEQYF	TGTGCCACCAGCAGACCAGGCAACTCCTACGAGCAGTACTTC
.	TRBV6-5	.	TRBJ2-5	CASSYSGIQETQYF	TGTGCCAGCAGTTATTCGGGGATCCAAGAGACCCAGTACTTC
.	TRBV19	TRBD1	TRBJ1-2	CASIDRGTSNYGYTF	TGTGCCAGTATTGACAGGGGGACCTCTAACTATGGCTACACCTTC
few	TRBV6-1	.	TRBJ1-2	CASIVGGPSYGYTF	TGTGCCAGCATAGTTGGGGGGCCCTCCTATGGCTACACCTTC
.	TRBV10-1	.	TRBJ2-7	CASSEHEQYF	TGCGCCAGCAGTGAGCACGAGCAGTACTTC
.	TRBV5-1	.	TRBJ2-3	CASSLARSPDTQYF	TGCGCCAGCAGCTTGGCACGAAGTCCAGATACGCAGTATTTT
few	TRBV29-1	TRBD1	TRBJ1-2	CSVRPGTGYLHGYTF	TGCAGCGTTAGACCCGGGACAGGGTATCTTCATGGCTACACCTTC
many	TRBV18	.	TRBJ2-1	CASSRAGNFYNEQFF	TGTGCCAGCTCACGGGCGGGAAATTTCTACAATGAGCAGTTCTTC
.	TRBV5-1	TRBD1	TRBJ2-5	CASSGRTGGSETQYF	TGCGCCAGCAGCGGACGGACAGGGGGCTCTGAGACCCAGTACTTC
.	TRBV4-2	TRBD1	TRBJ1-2	CASSQVETGGWGYTF	TGTGCCAGCAGCCAAGTGGAGACAGGGGGATGGGGCTACACCTTC
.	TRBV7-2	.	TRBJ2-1	CASRPRTNSYNEQFF	TGTGCCAGCAGACCTCGGACTAACTCCTACAATGAGCAGTTCTTC
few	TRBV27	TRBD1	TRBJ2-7	CASSKTGGKNEQYF	TGTGCCAGCAGCAAGACAGGGGGCAAAAACGAGCAGTACTTC
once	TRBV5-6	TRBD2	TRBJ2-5	CASSLRSSGGPGSRKTQYF	TGTGCCAGCAGCTTACGATCTAGCGGGGGGCCCGGCAGTCGGAAGACCCAGTACTTC
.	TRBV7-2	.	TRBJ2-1	CASSPFGEQFF	TGTGCCAGCAGCCCGTTTGGTGAGCAGTTCTTC
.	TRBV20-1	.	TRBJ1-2	CSASSGYTF	TGCAGTGCTAGTAGCGGCTACACCTTC
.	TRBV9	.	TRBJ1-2	CASSVGGHPLGYGYTF	TGTGCCAGCAGCGTAGGGGGTCACCCTCTGGGTTACGGCTACACCTTC
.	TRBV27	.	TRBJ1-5	CASRPGHQLAGQPQHF	TGTGCCAGCCGGCCGGGACACCAGTTAGCGGGCCAGCCCCAGCATTTT
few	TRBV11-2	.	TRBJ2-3	CASSAIDPATDTQYF	TGTGCCAGCAGCGCGATCGACCCCGCCACAGATACGCAGTATTTT
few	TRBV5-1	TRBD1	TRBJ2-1	CASSWGTGANEQFF	TGCGCCAGCAGCTGGGGGACAGGGGCCAATGAGCAGTTCTTC
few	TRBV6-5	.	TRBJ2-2	CASSYSGGTGELFF	TGTGCCAGCAGTTACTCGGGGGGAACCGGGGAGCTGTTTTTT
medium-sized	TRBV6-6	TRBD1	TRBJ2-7	CASSPGQGPQYEQYF	TGTGCCAGCAGCCCTGGACAGGGACCTCAATACGAGCAGTACTTC
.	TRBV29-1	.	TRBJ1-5	CSAGAGDQPQHF	TGCAGCGCTGGGGCAGGGGATCAGCCCCAGCATTTT
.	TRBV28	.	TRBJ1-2	CASSLSNYGYTF	TGTGCCAGCAGTTTGTCAAACTATGGCTACACCTTC
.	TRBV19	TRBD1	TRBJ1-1	CASSIDRDIEAFF	TGTGCCAGTAGTATCGACAGGGACATTGAAGCTTTCTTT
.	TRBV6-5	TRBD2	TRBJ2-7	CASSSGAGGPYEQYF	TGTGCCAGCAGTTCAGGAGCGGGAGGGCCCTACGAGCAGTACTTC
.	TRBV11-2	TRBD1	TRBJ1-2	CASSPPDRDNYGYTF	TGTGCCAGCAGCCCACCCGACAGGGATAACTATGGCTACACCTTC
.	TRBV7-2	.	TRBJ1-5	CASSPDGNQPQHF	TGTGCCAGCAGCCCAGACGGGAATCAGCCCCAGCATTTT
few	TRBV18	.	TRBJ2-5	CASSPRLQETQYF	TGTGCCAGCTCACCTCGACTTCAAGAGACCCAGTACTTC